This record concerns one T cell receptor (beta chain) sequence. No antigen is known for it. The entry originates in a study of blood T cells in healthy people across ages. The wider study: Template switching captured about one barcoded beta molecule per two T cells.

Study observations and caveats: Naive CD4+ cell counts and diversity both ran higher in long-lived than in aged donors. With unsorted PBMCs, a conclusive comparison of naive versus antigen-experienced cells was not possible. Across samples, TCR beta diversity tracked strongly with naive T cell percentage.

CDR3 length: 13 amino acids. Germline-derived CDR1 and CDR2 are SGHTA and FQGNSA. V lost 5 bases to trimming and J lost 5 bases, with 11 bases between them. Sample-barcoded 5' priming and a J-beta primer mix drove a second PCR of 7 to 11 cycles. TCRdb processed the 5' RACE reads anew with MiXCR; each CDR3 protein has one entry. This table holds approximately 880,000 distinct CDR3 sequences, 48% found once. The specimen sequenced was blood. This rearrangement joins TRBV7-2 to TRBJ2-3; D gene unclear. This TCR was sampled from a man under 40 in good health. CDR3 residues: CASSPVVGDTQYF. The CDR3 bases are TGTGCCAGCAGCCCGGTGGTAGGAGATACGCAGTATTTT.